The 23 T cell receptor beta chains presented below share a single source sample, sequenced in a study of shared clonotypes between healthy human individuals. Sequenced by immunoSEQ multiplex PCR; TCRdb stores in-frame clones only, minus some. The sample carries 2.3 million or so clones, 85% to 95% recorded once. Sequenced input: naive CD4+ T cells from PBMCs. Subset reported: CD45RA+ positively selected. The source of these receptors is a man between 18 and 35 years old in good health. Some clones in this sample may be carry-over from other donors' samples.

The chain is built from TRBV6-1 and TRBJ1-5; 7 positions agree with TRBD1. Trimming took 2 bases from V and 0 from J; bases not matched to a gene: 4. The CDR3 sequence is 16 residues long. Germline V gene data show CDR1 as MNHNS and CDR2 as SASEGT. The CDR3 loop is CASSEQQGYSNQPQHF. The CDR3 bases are TGTGCCAGCAGTGAACAACAGGGGTATAGCAATCAGCCCCAGCATTTT.

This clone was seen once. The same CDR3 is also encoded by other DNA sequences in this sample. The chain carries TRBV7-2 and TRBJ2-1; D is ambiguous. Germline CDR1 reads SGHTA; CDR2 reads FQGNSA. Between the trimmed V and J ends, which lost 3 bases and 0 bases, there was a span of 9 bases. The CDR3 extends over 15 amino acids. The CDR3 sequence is CASSFSVSSYNEQFF. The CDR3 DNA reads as TGTGCCAGCAGCTTCTCGGTGAGCTCCTACAATGAGCAGTTCTTC.

CDR3 amino acids: CASSQDRGLYGYTF. The DNA for the CDR3 is TGTGCCAGCAGTCAGGACAGGGGGCTGTATGGCTACACCTTC. V gene TRBV6-6 combines with J gene TRBJ1-2; 11 nucleotides match TRBD1. V was pared by 5 bases and J by 5 bases, with 4 bases of the junction left unmatched. Germline V lookup: CDR1 MNHNY, CDR2 SVGAGI (reference sequence). The CDR3 is made up of 14 amino acids.

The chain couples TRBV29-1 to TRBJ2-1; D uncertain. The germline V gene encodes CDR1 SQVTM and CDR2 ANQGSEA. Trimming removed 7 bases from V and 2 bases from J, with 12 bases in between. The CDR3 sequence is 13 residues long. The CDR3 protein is CSADVGAYNEQFF. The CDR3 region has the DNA TGCAGCGCCGACGTAGGAGCCTACAATGAGCAGTTCTTC.

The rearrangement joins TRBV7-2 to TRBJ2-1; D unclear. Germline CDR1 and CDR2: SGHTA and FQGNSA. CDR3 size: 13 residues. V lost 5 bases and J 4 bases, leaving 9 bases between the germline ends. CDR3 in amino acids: CASSQWGYNEQFF. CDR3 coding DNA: TGTGCCAGCAGCCAGTGGGGTTACAATGAGCAGTTCTTC.

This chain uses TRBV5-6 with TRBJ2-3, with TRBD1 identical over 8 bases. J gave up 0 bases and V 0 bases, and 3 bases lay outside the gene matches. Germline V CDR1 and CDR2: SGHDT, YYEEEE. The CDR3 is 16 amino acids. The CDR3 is CASSLGTGLSTDTQYF. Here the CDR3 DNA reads TGTGCCAGCAGCTTGGGGACAGGGTTGAGCACAGATACGCAGTATTTT.

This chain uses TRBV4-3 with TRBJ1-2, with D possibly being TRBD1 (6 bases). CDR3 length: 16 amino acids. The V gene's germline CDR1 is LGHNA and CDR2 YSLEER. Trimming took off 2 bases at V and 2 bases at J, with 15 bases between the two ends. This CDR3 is CASSQPGQISNYGYTF. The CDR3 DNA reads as TGCGCCAGCAGCCAACCAGGACAGATCTCGAACTATGGCTACACCTTC.

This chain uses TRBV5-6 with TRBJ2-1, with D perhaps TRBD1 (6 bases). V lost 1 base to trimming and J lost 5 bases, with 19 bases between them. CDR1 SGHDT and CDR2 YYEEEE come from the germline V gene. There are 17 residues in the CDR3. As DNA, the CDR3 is TGTGCCAGCAGCTTGCGGGGACACCGAAACCCGAACAATGAGCAGTTCTTC. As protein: CASSLRGHRNPNNEQFF.

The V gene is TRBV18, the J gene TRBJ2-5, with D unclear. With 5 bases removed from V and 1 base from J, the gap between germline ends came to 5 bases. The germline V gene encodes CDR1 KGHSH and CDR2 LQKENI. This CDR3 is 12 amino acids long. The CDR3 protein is CASSAPQETQYF. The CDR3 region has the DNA TGTGCCAGCTCAGCCCCCCAAGAGACCCAGTACTTC.

CDR3: CASSPNRGGEKLFF. The CDR3 DNA follows: TGTGCCAGTAGCCCCAATCGAGGGGGCGAAAAACTGTTTTTT. This chain joins TRBV19 and TRBJ1-4, with 7 bases identical to TRBD1. Germline V gene sequence: CDR1 LNHDA, CDR2 SQIVND (reference sequence). CDR3 size: 14 residues. V dropped 6 bases and J dropped 8; count of bases not matched to a gene: 9.

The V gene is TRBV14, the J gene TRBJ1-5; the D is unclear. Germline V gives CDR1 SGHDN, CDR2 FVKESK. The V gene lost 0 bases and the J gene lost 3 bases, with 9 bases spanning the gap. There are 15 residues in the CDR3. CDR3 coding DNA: TGTGCCAGCAGCCAAGAGCCAAAACCCAATCAGCCCCAGCATTTT. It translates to CASSQEPKPNQPQHF.

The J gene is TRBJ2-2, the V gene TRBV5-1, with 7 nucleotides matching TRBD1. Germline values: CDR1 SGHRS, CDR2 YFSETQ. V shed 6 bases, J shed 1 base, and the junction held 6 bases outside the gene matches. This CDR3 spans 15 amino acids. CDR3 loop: CASKIQGRNTGELFF. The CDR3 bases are TGCGCCAGCAAGATACAGGGGAGGAACACCGGGGAGCTGTTTTTT.

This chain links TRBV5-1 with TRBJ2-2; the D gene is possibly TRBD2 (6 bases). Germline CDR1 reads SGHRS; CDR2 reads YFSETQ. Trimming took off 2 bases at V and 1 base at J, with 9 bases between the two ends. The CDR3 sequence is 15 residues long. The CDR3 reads CASSLAGWNTGELFF. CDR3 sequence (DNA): TGCGCCAGCAGCTTAGCGGGTTGGAACACCGGGGAGCTGTTTTTT.

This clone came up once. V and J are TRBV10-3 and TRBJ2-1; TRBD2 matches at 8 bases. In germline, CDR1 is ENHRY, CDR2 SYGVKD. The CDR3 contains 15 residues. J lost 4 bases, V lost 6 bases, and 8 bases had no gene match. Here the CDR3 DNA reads TGTGCCATCAGGCCGGGAGGGCTCGGATACAATGAGCAGTTCTTC. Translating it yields CAIRPGGLGYNEQFF.

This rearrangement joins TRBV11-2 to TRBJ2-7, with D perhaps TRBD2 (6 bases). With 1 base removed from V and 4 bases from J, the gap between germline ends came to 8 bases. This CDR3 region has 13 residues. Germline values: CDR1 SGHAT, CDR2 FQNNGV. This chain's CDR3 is CASSLAGVYEQYF. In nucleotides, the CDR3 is TGTGCCAGCAGCTTAGCGGGAGTGTACGAGCAGTACTTC.

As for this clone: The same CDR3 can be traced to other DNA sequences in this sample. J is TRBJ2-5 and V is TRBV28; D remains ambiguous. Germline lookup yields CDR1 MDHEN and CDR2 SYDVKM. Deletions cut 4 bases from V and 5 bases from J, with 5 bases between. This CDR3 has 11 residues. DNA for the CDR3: TGTGCCAGCAGTTCCCTGGAGACCCAGTACTTC. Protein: CASSSLETQYF. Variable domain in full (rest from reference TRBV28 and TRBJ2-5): DVKVTQSSRYLVKRTGEKVFLECVQDMDHENMFWYRQDPGLGLRLIYFSYDVKMKEKGDIPEGYSVSREKKERFSLILESASTNQTSMYLCASSSLETQYFGPGTRLLVL.

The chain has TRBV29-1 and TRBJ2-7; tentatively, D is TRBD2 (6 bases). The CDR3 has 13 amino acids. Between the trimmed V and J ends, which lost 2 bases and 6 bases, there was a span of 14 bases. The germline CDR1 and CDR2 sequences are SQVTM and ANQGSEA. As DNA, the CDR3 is TGCAGCGTTGAATGGTATGCGGGGAGCGAGCAGTACTTC. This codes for CSVEWYAGSEQYF.

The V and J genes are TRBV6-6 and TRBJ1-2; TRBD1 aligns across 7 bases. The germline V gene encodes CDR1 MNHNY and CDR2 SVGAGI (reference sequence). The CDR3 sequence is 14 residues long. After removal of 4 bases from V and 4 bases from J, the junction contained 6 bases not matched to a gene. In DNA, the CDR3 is TGTGCCAGCAGTTTCCCGGGACAGTTCTATGGCTACACCTTC. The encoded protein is CASSFPGQFYGYTF.

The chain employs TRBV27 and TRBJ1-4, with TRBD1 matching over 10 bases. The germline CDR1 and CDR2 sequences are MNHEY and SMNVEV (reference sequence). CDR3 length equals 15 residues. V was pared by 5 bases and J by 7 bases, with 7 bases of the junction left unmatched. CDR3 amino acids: CASSMTGGRGEKLFF. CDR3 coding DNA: TGTGCCAGCAGTATGACAGGGGGCCGCGGTGAAAAACTGTTTTTT.

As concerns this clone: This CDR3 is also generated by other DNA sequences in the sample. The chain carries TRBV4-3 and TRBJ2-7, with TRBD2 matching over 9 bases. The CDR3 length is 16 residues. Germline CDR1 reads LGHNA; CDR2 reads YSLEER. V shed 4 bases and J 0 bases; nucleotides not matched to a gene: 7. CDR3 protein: CASSRRLAESSYEQYF. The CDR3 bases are TGCGCCAGCAGCCGAAGACTAGCGGAGAGCTCCTACGAGCAGTACTTC.

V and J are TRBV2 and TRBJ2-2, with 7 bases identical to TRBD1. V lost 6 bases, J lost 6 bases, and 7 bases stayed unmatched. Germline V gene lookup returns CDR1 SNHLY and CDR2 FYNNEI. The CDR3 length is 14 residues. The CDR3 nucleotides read TGTGCCAGCAGAAACAGGGGTGACGCCGGGGAGCTGTTTTTT. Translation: CASRNRGDAGELFF.

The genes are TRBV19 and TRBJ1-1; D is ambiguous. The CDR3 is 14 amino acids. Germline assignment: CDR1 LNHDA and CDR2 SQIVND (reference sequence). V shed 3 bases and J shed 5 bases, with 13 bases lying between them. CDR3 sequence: CASSMVGLRTEAFF. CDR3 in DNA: TGTGCCAGTAGTATGGTCGGCCTCCGGACTGAAGCTTTCTTT.

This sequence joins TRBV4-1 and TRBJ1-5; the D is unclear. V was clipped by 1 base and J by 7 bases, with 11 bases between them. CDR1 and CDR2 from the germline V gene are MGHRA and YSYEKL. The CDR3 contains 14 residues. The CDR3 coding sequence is TGCGCCAGCAGCCAAGGCATAGGGATCCAGCCCCAGCATTTT. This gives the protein CASSQGIGIQPQHF.